What follows is one T cell receptor (beta chain) and its context. Germline values: CDR1 SGHAT, CDR2 FQNNGV. V shed 5 bases and J shed 0 bases, with 10 bases lying between them. This CDR3 is 14 amino acids long. The sample originates from a study of blood T cell repertoires in COVID-19. The wider study: Cohort 3 donors counted as recovered after two negative PCRs, clearance, or resolved symptoms.

Sequenced by immunoSEQ multiplex PCR; TCRdb stores in-frame clones only, minus some. In the table there are roughly 340,000 clones, more than 75% of which are singletons. Cohort placement rested on clinical history that participants reported themselves. The sequencing input was PBMCs or T cells enriched from blood (not recorded which). The chain employs TRBV11-2 and TRBJ1-2; a possible D gene is TRBD1 (5 bases). This clonotype originated in a man aged 35-49 years in a cohort exposed to, infected with or recovered from COVID-19 (not recorded which). CDR3 sequence: CASSPDIANYGYTF. The CDR3 coding sequence is TGTGCCAGCAGCCCGGACATAGCTAACTATGGCTACACCTTC.